The rows below give T cell receptor beta chains drawn from one sample of a study of Ad26.COV2.S vaccination and SARS-CoV-2 variants. Some clones are missing from TCRdb's copy, which holds only in-frame ones; the method was immunoSEQ multiplex PCR. The sample yields about 390,000 clones, approximately 92% seen once. Source: peripheral blood, taken in a trial of Ad26.COV2.S vaccine versus placebo. These receptors came from a person aged 18-60 years who received the Ad26.COV2.S COVID-19 vaccine or a placebo. Each CDR3 is given with its conserved first and last residue. A D gene is named only where the DNA matches it firmly. Clone size is given for some rows only: seen once, a few or many times, or a class if the clone is expanded.

j_call | d_call | clone_size | v_call | cdr3_nt | cdr3_aa
TRBJ1-1 | . | once | TRBV12-3/TRBV12-4 | TGTGCCAGCAGTTTGTTTGGGTACACTGAAGCTTTCTTT | CASSLFGYTEAFF
TRBJ1-2 | . | . | TRBV9 | TGTGCCAGCAGCGTAGCGATGGGATCTGGAGGCTACACCTTC | CASSVAMGSGGYTF
TRBJ2-1 | TRBD2 | . | TRBV30 | TGTGCCTGGAGGCGATCGATTTTTTCCCCGCGGACTAGCGGGGAGAGCTCCTACAATGAGCAGTTCTTC | CAWRRSIFSPRTSGESSYNEQFF
TRBJ2-7 | TRBD2 | . | TRBV4-3 | TGCGCCAGCAGCCTAGCGGGGGGCGTAACCTACGAGCAGTACTTC | CASSLAGGVTYEQYF
TRBJ2-1 | . | . | TRBV2 | TGTGCCAGCGGTGGGGCAGCTTGGGGGGCCCTACGATCCTACAATGAGCAGTTCTTC | CASGGAAWGALRSYNEQFF
TRBJ2-7 | TRBD1 | . | TRBV7-8 | TGTGCCAGCAGGACAGCAGGGGGCTCCTACGAGCAGTACTTC | CASRTAGGSYEQYF
TRBJ1-1 | . | . | TRBV7-2 | TGTGCCAGCAGCTTAGGGGCCTTTCTGAACACTGAAGCTTTCTTT | CASSLGAFLNTEAFF
TRBJ1-1 | TRBD1 | . | TRBV7-2 | TGTGCCAGCAGCTTAGCAGGGGGCGCAACTGAAGCTTTCTTT | CASSLAGGATEAFF
TRBJ2-7 | . | . | TRBV19 | TGTGCCAGTAGTATTGGGCAGGCCACCTACGAGCAGTACTTC | CASSIGQATYEQYF
TRBJ1-1 | . | . | TRBV7-2 | TGTGCCAGCAGCCCTATAACGGAACAGAACACTGAAGCTTTCTTT | CASSPITEQNTEAFF
TRBJ1-4 | . | . | TRBV19 | TGTGCCAGTAGTATTTACACCCCAACTAATGAAAAACTGTTTTTT | CASSIYTPTNEKLFF
TRBJ2-5 | . | . | TRBV19 | TGTGCCAGTAGTATAGAACACAGGGAACTCCAAGAGACCCAGTACTTC | CASSIEHRELQETQYF
TRBJ2-2 | . | . | TRBV4-3 | TGCGCCAGCAGCCAAGTGGGCGGTCCGAACACCGGGGAGCTGTTTTTT | CASSQVGGPNTGELFF
TRBJ2-3 | TRBD2 | . | TRBV5-1 | TGCGCCAGCAGCTTGGCTGGTAGCGGGGGCACAGATACGCAGTATTTT | CASSLAGSGGTDTQYF
TRBJ2-3 | TRBD2 | . | TRBV11-3 | TGTGCCAGCAGCCCTGGACTAGCGGGGGACACAGATACGCAGTATTTT | CASSPGLAGDTDTQYF
TRBJ1-5 | . | few | TRBV28 | TGTGCCAGCAATTTGGTAGGGCCCAATCAGCCCCAGCATTTT | CASNLVGPNQPQHF
TRBJ2-7 | . | . | TRBV10-1 | TGCGCCAGCAGTGAAGGAACCTACGAGCAGTACTTC | CASSEGTYEQYF
TRBJ1-3 | . | . | TRBV28 | TGTGCCAGCAGAACTCGGGGGGGCTCTGGAAACACCATATATTTT | CASRTRGGSGNTIYF
TRBJ2-3 | . | few | TRBV7-9 | TGTGCCAGCAGTATGGAAGGAGATACGCAGTATTTT | CASSMEGDTQYF
TRBJ2-7 | . | once | TRBV18 | TGTGCCAGCTCACCACAGGGGCCGGGGGCGAACTACGAGCAGTACTTC | CASSPQGPGANYEQYF
TRBJ2-5 | TRBD2 | . | TRBV6-5 | TGTGCCAGCAGACTTACAGCGGGGGGGTCGCAGACCCAGTACTTC | CASRLTAGGSQTQYF
TRBJ2-7 | TRBD1 | . | TRBV15 | TGTGCCACCAGCTTCGGAAGGGGGCTTTACGAGCAGTACTTC | CATSFGRGLYEQYF
TRBJ2-2 | . | . | TRBV4-2 | TGTGCCAGCAGCCAAGTGGTCACCGGGGAGCTGTTTTTT | CASSQVVTGELFF
TRBJ1-4 | TRBD1 | . | TRBV7-2 | TGTGCCAGCAGCACAAGGACAGGGGGAAATGAAAAACTGTTTTTT | CASSTRTGGNEKLFF
TRBJ2-3 | TRBD2 | . | TRBV11-2 | TGTGCCAGCAGCTTAGGTTGGCGGGGGGCCCAAGGTGCTTGGGATACGCAGTATTTT | CASSLGWRGAQGAWDTQYF
TRBJ2-7 | TRBD2 | once | TRBV30 | TGTGCCTGGTTTACTAGCGGGGGGAAAAACGAGCAGTACTTC | CAWFTSGGKNEQYF
TRBJ2-5 | TRBD2 | . | TRBV7-2 | TGTGCCAGCAGCCCCGGACTAGCGGGGCGAGGGGAGACCCAGTACTTC | CASSPGLAGRGETQYF
TRBJ1-5 | . | . | TRBV30 | TGTGCCTGGAGTGTACGGGGAGGGGGCAATCAGCCCCAGCATTTT | CAWSVRGGGNQPQHF
TRBJ2-7 | TRBD1 | . | TRBV18 | TGTGCCAGCTCAACGACCGGGACAGCCTACGAGCAGTACTTC | CASSTTGTAYEQYF